These 29 T cell receptor beta chains share one sample of origin, sequenced in a study of memory CD4+ T cells and cytomegalovirus serostatus. Assay used: immunoSEQ multiplex PCR; TCRdb lists only in-frame clones, some missing. The sample records about 75,000 clones, roughly 78% being singletons. Single viable CD3+CD4+CD8-CD45RO+ cells were sorted as the memory CD4+ T cells. Input material: memory CD4+ T cells from blood. Receptors originate from an adult in good health and CMV-seropositive.

J is TRBJ2-2 and V is TRBV19; D unresolved. The length of the CDR3 is 14 residues. Per germline, CDR1 LNHDA and CDR2 SQIVND (reference sequence). V lost 4 bases and J lost 1, with 7 bases in between. CDR3 loop: CASSTTVNTGELFF. The CDR3 nucleotides read TGTGCCAGTAGTACAACGGTGAACACCGGGGAGCTGTTTTTT.

This chain connects TRBV7-6 to TRBJ1-1; D is unclear. The CDR3 loop spans 12 amino acids. Germline V CDR1 and CDR2: SGHVS, FNYEAQ. V was trimmed by 3 bases and J by 4 bases, leaving 6 bases between them. The chain's CDR3 is CASSLWGTEAFF. CDR3 sequence (DNA): TGTGCCAGCAGCTTGTGGGGCACTGAAGCTTTCTTT.

This clone was picked up a small number of times. The J gene is TRBJ1-6, the V gene TRBV5-1; no firm D call. The CDR3 has 14 amino acids. The germline V gene encodes CDR1 SGHRS and CDR2 YFSETQ. Trimming stripped 0 bases from V and 6 bases from J, with 7 bases between. The CDR3 loop is CASSLDTVNSPLHF. CDR3 nucleotide sequence: TGCGCCAGCAGCTTGGATACAGTTAATTCACCCCTCCACTTT. Full variable domain (rest looked up from reference TRBV5-1 and TRBJ1-6): KAGVTQTPRYLIKTRGQQVTLSCSPISGHRSVSWYQQTPGQGLQFLFEYFSETQRNKGNFPGRFSGRQFSNSRSEMNVSTLELGDSALYLCASSLDTVNSPLHFGNGTRLTVT.

The V and J genes are TRBV6-5 and TRBJ2-6, with unresolved D. In germline, CDR1 is MNHEY, CDR2 SVGAGI. Trimming took 1 base from V and 0 from J, leaving 7 bases between them. The length of the CDR3 is 16 residues. The CDR3, as DNA: TGTGCCAGCAGTTACTATCGTGCCTCTGGGGCCAACGTCCTGACTTTC. Protein: CASSYYRASGANVLTF.

The CDR3 is CASSSLNGGTQYF. The DNA of the CDR3 is TGTGCCAGCAGCTCTCTAAATGGAGGTACGCAGTATTTT. The chain links TRBV11-3 to TRBJ2-3, with a possible D match to TRBD2 (5 bases). Germline loops: CDR1 SGHNT, CDR2 YENEEA. Trimming pared 4 bases from V and 8 bases from J, leaving 13 bases between. This CDR3 spans 13 amino acids.

With respect to this clone: Within the sample, other DNA sequences also encode this same CDR3. This chain joins TRBV19 and TRBJ1-6; D not resolved. This CDR3 spans 13 amino acids. V lost 3 bases, J lost 6 bases, and 6 bases lay in between. Per the germline V gene, CDR1 is LNHDA and CDR2 is SQIVND (reference sequence). This CDR3 is CASSIGGNSPLHF. The CDR3, as DNA: TGTGCCAGTAGTATCGGAGGTAATTCACCCCTCCACTTT.

The chain carries TRBV6-6 and TRBJ2-7; either TRBD1 or TRBD2 may supply D (5 bases each). CDR1 is MNHNY, CDR2 SVGAGI, per germline (reference sequence). Trimming removed 4 bases at V and 3 bases at J, with 16 bases between. The CDR3 spans 15 residues. The CDR3 nucleotides read TGTGCCAGCAGTTCGGTTGGGACGACGAGCTACGAGCAGTACTTC. Translating it yields CASSSVGTTSYEQYF.

There are a few counts of this clone. The genes are TRBV11-3 and TRBJ1-3; D unresolved. Germline V gene lookup returns CDR1 SGHNT and CDR2 YENEEA. CDR3 length: 15 amino acids. Trimming took 0 bases from V and 0 from J, leaving 6 bases between them. The CDR3 DNA reads TGTGCCAGCAGCTTAGAAGGCTTCTCTGGAAACACCATATATTTT. Translated: CASSLEGFSGNTIYF. The full variable domain, in which reference TRBV11-3 and TRBJ1-3 provide the parts outside the CDR3, is EAGVVQSPRYKIIEKKQPVAFWCNPISGHNTLYWYLQNLGQGPELLIRYENEEAVDDSQLPKDRFSAERLKGVDSTLKIQPAELGDSAVYLCASSLEGFSGNTIYFGEGSWLTVV.

The chain couples TRBV10-3 to TRBJ2-7; 11 positions agree with TRBD2. V shed 7 bases, J shed 3 bases, and the junction held 11 bases outside the gene matches. From germline, CDR1 is ENHRY and CDR2 SYGVKD. This CDR3 comprises 16 residues. The CDR3 DNA sequence: TGTGCCATCACCGACATACTAGCGGGAGTTAACTACGAGCAGTACGTC. Its protein is CAITDILAGVNYEQYV.

V is TRBV12-5 and J is TRBJ2-2; TRBD1 matches 7 bases. After removal of 6 bases from V and 8 bases from J, the junction contained 9 bases not matched to a gene. This CDR3 comprises 14 residues. Per germline, CDR1 LGHNT and CDR2 FRNRAP. CDR3 nucleotide sequence: TGTGCTAGTGGCCGCTTACAGGGGTCTGGGGAGCTGTTTTTT. This translates into CASGRLQGSGELFF.

This clone was counted only a few times. The chain has TRBV7-9 and TRBJ1-5; no reliable D call. Germline loops: CDR1 SEHNR, CDR2 FQNEAQ (reference sequence). This CDR3 spans 13 amino acids. Trimming took off 4 bases at V and 15 bases at J, with 19 bases between the two ends. The CDR3, as DNA: TGTGCCAGCAGCTCCGCGGGCACAGCTCCCTCGCATTTT. It yields the protein CASSSAGTAPSHF.

The genes are TRBV7-6 and TRBJ1-1; D ambiguous. The CDR3 runs 15 residues. V was pared by 3 bases and J by 0 bases, with 11 bases between. Germline lookup yields CDR1 SGHVS and CDR2 FNYEAQ. CDR3: CASSFWTGMNTEAFF. CDR3 sequence (DNA): TGTGCCAGCAGCTTCTGGACCGGAATGAACACTGAAGCTTTCTTT.

The chain recombines TRBV6-1 with TRBJ2-2; a weak D match, TRBD1 (6 bases). The germline V gene has CDR1 MNHNS and CDR2 SASEGT. CDR3 length: 16 residues. The V and J ends lost 2 bases and 8 bases respectively, with 18 bases between them. The CDR3, as DNA: TGTGCCAGCAGTGAAAGTGTGGCAGGGGCGCTTGGGGAGCTGTTTTTT. This encodes CASSESVAGALGELFF.

V usage is TRBV7-6 and J usage is TRBJ2-2, with D tentatively TRBD2 (5 bases). Trimming removed 5 bases at V and 5 bases at J, with 12 bases between. The CDR3 covers 14 residues. Germline V gene sequence: CDR1 SGHVS, CDR2 FNYEAQ. This CDR3 is CASSPRTETGELFF. The CDR3 DNA reads TGTGCCAGCAGCCCTCGGACTGAAACCGGGGAGCTGTTTTTT. Together with reference TRBV7-6 and TRBJ2-2, the CDR3 gives the full variable domain: GAGVSQSPRYKVTKRGQDVALRCDPISGHVSLYWYRQALGQGPEFLTYFNYEAQQDKSGLPNDRFSAERPEGSISTLTIQRTEQRDSAMYRCASSPRTETGELFFGEGSRLTVL.

This clone was seen a few times. The rearrangement uses TRBV19 and TRBJ1-2; D might be TRBD1 (6 bases). CDR3 size: 14 residues. Trimming removed 6 bases from V and 4 bases from J, with 15 bases in between. Germline-derived CDR1 and CDR2 are LNHDA and SQIVND (reference sequence). The CDR3 spells CASRRDNYFYGYTF. DNA for the CDR3: TGTGCCAGTAGAAGGGACAACTACTTCTATGGCTACACCTTC.

The sample holds a few counts of this clone. This rearrangement joins TRBV30 to TRBJ1-1, with D possibly matching TRBD1 (5 bases). The germline CDR1 and CDR2 sequences are GTSNPN and SVGIG (reference sequence). Trimming took off 0 bases at V and 5 bases at J, with 7 bases between the two ends. The length of the CDR3 is 12 residues. The chain's CDR3 is CAWSVEGTEAFF. The CDR3 nucleotides read TGTGCCTGGAGTGTTGAGGGGACTGAAGCTTTCTTT.

The chain combines TRBV2 with TRBJ1-4; tentative D call: TRBD1 (6 bases). V was trimmed by 6 bases and J by 5 bases, leaving 16 bases between them. Per the germline V gene, CDR1 is SNHLY and CDR2 is FYNNEI. The CDR3 runs 15 residues. CDR3 amino acids: CASRGRGRGNEKLFF. As DNA, the CDR3 is TGTGCCAGCAGAGGGAGGGGCAGGGGAAATGAAAAACTGTTTTTT.

This chain uses TRBV27 with TRBJ2-5; 9 positions agree with TRBD1. V gave up 5 bases and J gave up 5 bases; unmatched junction bases: 9. The CDR3 sequence is 15 residues long. From germline, CDR1 is MNHEY and CDR2 SMNVEV (reference sequence). CDR3 protein: CASSTITGTGETQYF. In DNA, the CDR3 is TGTGCCAGCAGTACAATTACCGGGACAGGGGAGACCCAGTACTTC.

This clone has a single count. CDR3 sequence reads: CASNVDRFGYTF. The CDR3 DNA reads TGTGCCAGCAACGTCGACAGGTTTGGCTACACCTTC. The rearrangement uses TRBV7-2 and TRBJ1-2; D is possibly TRBD1 (6 bases). CDR1 SGHTA and CDR2 FQGNSA come from the germline V gene. This CDR3 contains 12 residues. Trimming stripped 7 bases from V and 7 bases from J, with 13 bases between.

A word on this clone: The identical CDR3 is also encoded by other nucleotide sequences in the sample. The genes are TRBV18 and TRBJ1-2; TRBD1 is a possible D gene (6 bases). The CDR3 is made up of 13 amino acids. The germline CDR1 and CDR2 sequences are KGHSH and LQKENI. Trimming shortened V by 3 bases and J by 1 base, and 6 bases separated the two germline ends. CDR3 DNA: TGTGCCAGCTCACCGGACAGTAACTATGGCTACACCTTC. It specifies CASSPDSNYGYTF.

This chain links TRBV6-1 with TRBJ2-3; D not resolved. CDR1 is MNHNS, CDR2 SASEGT, per germline. The V and J ends lost 3 bases and 6 bases respectively, with 10 bases between them. The CDR3 contains 13 residues. DNA for the CDR3: TGTGCCAGCAGTGAGGTCCACGGGGATACGCAGTATTTT. The encoded protein is CASSEVHGDTQYF.

The chain links TRBV5-1 to TRBJ2-1; unclear D gene. Trimming shortened V by 0 bases and J by 10 bases, and 14 bases separated the two germline ends. From germline, CDR1 is SGHRS and CDR2 YFSETQ. The CDR3 spans 14 residues. The CDR3 coding sequence is TGCGCCAGCAGCTTGGTGGCAGGTAGCCGGGAGCAGTTCTTC. The encoded protein is CASSLVAGSREQFF.

The rearrangement joins TRBV19 to TRBJ1-2; D is ambiguous. Deletions cut 6 bases from V and 2 bases from J, with 7 bases between. The CDR3 contains 12 residues. In germline, CDR1 is LNHDA, CDR2 SQIVND (reference sequence). CDR3 in DNA: TGTGCCAGTAGGCGGGAGAACTATGGCTACACCTTC. It encodes CASRRENYGYTF.

This clone turned up a few times. This chain uses TRBV2 with TRBJ1-1, with D perhaps TRBD1 (6 bases). This CDR3 contains 13 residues. Per the germline V gene, CDR1 is SNHLY and CDR2 is FYNNEI. Trimming cost V 7 bases and J 2 bases, with 11 bases left between them. The DNA for the CDR3 is TGTGCCAGCACTACAGGGAGAAACACTGAAGCTTTCTTT. Residues: CASTTGRNTEAFF.

This clone is deemed medium-sized (0.01 to 0.1%). The same CDR3 also results from other DNA sequences found in this sample. The chain carries TRBV2 and TRBJ1-1; no clear D gene. Germline-derived CDR1 and CDR2 are SNHLY and FYNNEI. The germline V and J ends were trimmed by 2 bases and 1 base, with 5 bases remaining between them. The CDR3 contains 13 residues. The CDR3 bases are TGTGCCAGCAGTGAACTACCGAACACTGAAGCTTTCTTT. Amino acids: CASSELPNTEAFF. Complete variable domain (other parts from reference TRBV2 and TRBJ1-1): EPEVTQTPSHQVTQMGQEVILRCVPISNHLYFYWYRQILGQKVEFLVSFYNNEISEKSEIFDDQFSVERPDGSNFTLKIRSTKLEDSAMYFCASSELPNTEAFFGQGTRLTVV.

In this sample, this clone turned up many times. The DNA of the CDR3 is TGTGCCAGCAGAAATAGTGGTGAAGCTTTCTTT. Translated, it gives CASRNSGEAFF. The genes are TRBV2 and TRBJ1-1, with no clear D. Looked up from germline, CDR1 is SNHLY and CDR2 is FYNNEI. This CDR3 has 11 amino acids. V shed 6 bases and J shed 7 bases, with 9 bases lying between them.

The chain carries TRBV5-1 and TRBJ2-1; D unresolved. Germline CDR1 is SGHRS and CDR2 is YFSETQ. This CDR3 spans 12 amino acids. V gave up 2 bases and J gave up 9 bases, with 9 bases separating them. For the CDR3, the DNA is TGCGCCAGCAGCTTCGGTGACGGTGAGCAGTTCTTC. This codes for CASSFGDGEQFF. Together with reference TRBV5-1 and TRBJ2-1, the CDR3 gives the full variable domain: KAGVTQTPRYLIKTRGQQVTLSCSPISGHRSVSWYQQTPGQGLQFLFEYFSETQRNKGNFPGRFSGRQFSNSRSEMNVSTLELGDSALYLCASSFGDGEQFFGPGTRLTVL.

The gene calls are TRBV25-1 and TRBJ2-1; a weak D match, TRBD1 (5 bases). CDR1 MGHDK and CDR2 SYGVNS come from the germline V gene. The CDR3 runs to 15 residues. Deletions cut 4 bases from V and 5 bases from J, with 15 bases between. The CDR3 region is CASSAGWGMNNEQFF. For the CDR3, the DNA is TGTGCCAGCAGTGCCGGGTGGGGCATGAACAATGAGCAGTTCTTC.

The CDR3 DNA reads TGTGCCAGTAACCTCAGGGGTAGCGGCAATCAGCCCCAGCATTTT. Protein: CASNLRGSGNQPQHF. This sequence joins TRBV19 and TRBJ1-5; weak D call: TRBD1 (6 bases). The CDR3 sequence is 15 residues long. Trimming pared 7 bases from V and 2 bases from J, leaving 15 bases between. Germline V lookup: CDR1 LNHDA, CDR2 SQIVND (reference sequence).